The rows below give T cell receptor beta chains drawn from one sample of a study of blood T cell repertoires in COVID-19. The data were produced by immunoSEQ multiplex PCR, yet TCRdb's version contains in-frame clones alone and is incomplete. Found here are some 240,000 clones, about 79% of them singletons; the top ten hold about 9.5%. The specimen was peripheral blood. The receptor source for this set is a woman of 80 years or more with acute or convalescent COVID-19. Both conserved end residues are part of each CDR3. D genes are given only for firm matches. Size is stated for part of the rows, as once, few or many counts, or as a class when the clone is expanded.

size | J | V | D | CDR3 | DNA
NA | TRBJ2-3 | TRBV7-6 | TRBD2 | CASSLASGGTDTQYF | TGTGCCAGCAGCTTAGCTAGCGGGGGCACAGATACGCAGTATTTT
NA | TRBJ2-3 | TRBV19 | TRBD2 | CASSISLAGTDTQYF | TGTGCCAGTAGTATCTCCCTAGCGGGCACAGATACGCAGTATTTT
NA | TRBJ1-6 | TRBV30 | TRBD1 | CAWGQVYNSPLHF | TGTGCCTGGGGACAGGTCTATAATTCACCCCTCCACTTT
NA | TRBJ2-6 | TRBV5-6 | TRBD1 | CASSFMGTGFSGANVLTF | TGTGCCAGCAGCTTCATGGGGACAGGGTTCTCTGGGGCCAACGTCCTGACTTTC
NA | TRBJ2-7 | TRBV28 | NA | CATSLMGAQGASEQYF | TGTGCCACCTCCCTTATGGGGGCACAAGGGGCCTCCGAGCAGTACTTC
NA | TRBJ2-1 | TRBV4-1 | NA | CASSQDLGFEQFF | TGCGCCAGCAGCCAAGATTTGGGCTTCGAGCAGTTCTTC
few | TRBJ2-7 | TRBV5-1 | TRBD1 | CASSRGAGTGEYEQYF | TGCGCCAGCAGCAGGGGGGCCGGGACAGGGGAATACGAGCAGTACTTC
NA | TRBJ1-2 | TRBV28 | NA | CASSSTVIHGYTF | TGTGCCAGCAGTTCGACAGTTATTCATGGCTACACCTTC
NA | TRBJ1-3 | TRBV7-2 | TRBD1 | CASSLTRTGQSSGNTIYF | TGTGCCAGCAGCTTAACCCGGACAGGGCAAAGCTCTGGAAACACCATATATTTT
few | TRBJ1-5 | TRBV19 | NA | CASSIEGTLSNQPQHF | TGTGCCAGTAGTATAGAAGGGACACTTAGCAATCAGCCCCAGCATTTT
NA | TRBJ1-6 | TRBV7-2 | TRBD1 | CASSRPTGGNSPLHF | TGTGCCAGCAGCCGCCCGACAGGGGGCAATTCACCCCTCCACTTT
NA | TRBJ2-5 | TRBV4-1 | TRBD1 | CASSLTGIQETQYF | TGCGCCAGCAGCCTGACAGGGATACAAGAGACCCAGTACTTC